A selection of T cell receptor beta chains follows, all from one sample in a study of response to subunit inactivated influenza vaccine. From the RT-PCR reads, TCRdb called clonotypes with MiXCR, one entry per CDR3 protein. The sample records fewer than 600,000 distinct CDR3 sequences, about 7.2% being singletons. Sequences were derived from PBMCs from blood, sampled around 25 months after vaccination. All receptors derive from a man between 50 and 69 years old who received an inactivated influenza vaccine. The CDR3 runs from the conserved cysteine through the conserved F or W. Fields, in order: CDR3 protein, V gene, J gene.

CASRSRGCDIEKLFF,TRBV23-1,TRBJ1-4
CASRPRGTAGAKNIQYF,TRBV12-3/TRBV12-4,TRBJ2-4
CASSSTGGNNEQFF,TRBV5-1,TRBJ2-1
CASRAGRSYEQYF,TRBV28,TRBJ2-7
CASSLNSGGFTDTQYF,TRBV28,TRBJ2-3
CASSSFQAEQYF,TRBV7-9,TRBJ2-7
CASSLEYHAKYNEQFF,TRBV7-2,TRBJ2-1
CASSFLGSQETQYF,TRBV27,TRBJ2-5
CASRPPGGGLNEQFF,TRBV11-2,TRBJ2-1
CASSLSTGPGETQYF,TRBV28,TRBJ2-5
CASSLAPSAREQYF,TRBV9,TRBJ2-7
CASSWGQGAYEQYF,TRBV5-1,TRBJ2-7
CASSQGRVWQMNTEAFF,TRBV14,TRBJ1-1
CASSQGSPDTQYF,TRBV12-3/TRBV12-4,TRBJ2-3
CATSRDLTGSETQYF,TRBV15,TRBJ2-5
CSARGLGRFYNEQFF,TRBV20-1,TRBJ2-1
CASSAAQGYGAGGYTF,TRBV9,TRBJ1-2
CASSQEKTGGNIQYF,TRBV4-3,TRBJ2-4
CASSELAGSGNTIYF,TRBV6-1,TRBJ1-3
CASSAKTLDRGTWTEAFF,TRBV6-1,TRBJ1-1
CASSPEPSGANVLTF,TRBV7-2,TRBJ2-6
CASSFGQDYSTEAFF,TRBV7-9,TRBJ1-1
CATSSRAPGLAFTGELFF,TRBV15,TRBJ2-2
CASSSGQGAGVNSPLHF,TRBV12-3/TRBV12-4,TRBJ1-6
CASGEAQYF,TRBV9,TRBJ2-3
CASSEGRTDTQYF,TRBV2,TRBJ2-3
CASSSPLAGVNTGELFF,TRBV7-9,TRBJ2-2
CSVTGVGTGELFF,TRBV29-1,TRBJ2-2
CASSLTGPTTEAFF,TRBV5-1,TRBJ1-1
CACWDKNTGELFF,TRBV30,TRBJ2-2
CSARGPRNEQYF,TRBV20-1,TRBJ2-7
CSARSFQGSGANVLTF,TRBV20-1,TRBJ2-6
CSVDSGLTGNTIYF,TRBV29-1,TRBJ1-3
CASSGQGTTNIQYF,TRBV6-1,TRBJ2-4
CASSYPGAQGTEAFF,TRBV6-5,TRBJ1-1
CASSALNTGELFF,TRBV12-3/TRBV12-4,TRBJ2-2
CASSQSYQETQYF,TRBV12-3/TRBV12-4,TRBJ2-5
CSARFLRNGADTQYF,TRBV20-1,TRBJ2-3
CASSFGGSLSEQYF,TRBV12-3/TRBV12-4,TRBJ2-7
CASSLMGGNTDTQYF,TRBV7-2,TRBJ2-3
CASSFPPAGDYNEQFF,TRBV7-2,TRBJ2-1
CSVAQGWEQYF,TRBV29-1,TRBJ2-7
CASSLPSGTYNEQFF,TRBV28,TRBJ2-1
CSATRAEGNGYTF,TRBV29-1,TRBJ1-2
CASALWPDYGYTF,TRBV6-6,TRBJ1-2
CASSFISGDILNEQFF,TRBV7-9,TRBJ2-1
CAISEKADSYNEQFF,TRBV10-3,TRBJ2-1
CASSYQRRGGNEAFF,TRBV6-5,TRBJ1-1
CASTLAGDTKNIQYF,TRBV6-1,TRBJ2-4
CASRSGQGLQETQYF,TRBV9,TRBJ2-5
CASSQDNGAYNEQFF,TRBV3-1,TRBJ2-1
CASSAGLYEQFF,TRBV2,TRBJ2-1
CASSLAVGGLHYEQYF,TRBV7-9,TRBJ2-7
CASSFEASGRSTDTQYF,TRBV28,TRBJ2-3
CASSPTRSNTEAFF,TRBV12-3/TRBV12-4,TRBJ1-1